This T cell receptor beta chain was captured in a study of graft-versus-host responses after intestinal transplantation. Study results and caveats: Researchers found GvH clones in recipient marrow, and some showed up first in ileum or blood.

Comment on this clone: Its antigen remains unidentified.

Only in-frame clones appear in the TCRdb table, and some are missing; sequencing was by immunoSEQ multiplex PCR. The repertoire holds 86,000 or so clones, around nine tenths seen once, with roughly 5.6% in the top ten. V was clipped by 1 base and J by 4 bases, with 13 bases between them. Germline V gene lookup returns CDR1 MNHNS and CDR2 SASEGT. The CDR3 spans 15 residues. The clonotype originates from a human donor who received an intestinal transplant. Here the sequenced sample was unstimulated CD8+ T cells sorted from spleen or lymph node cells, taken before intestinal transplant. V usage is TRBV6-1 and J usage is TRBJ1-1; D remains ambiguous. CDR3 region: CASSEEVGLGTEAFF. The DNA for the CDR3 is TGTGCCAGCAGTGAAGAGGTCGGACTGGGCACTGAAGCTTTCTTT.